The present T cell receptor beta chain was sequenced within a study of blood T cells in healthy people across ages. Study observations and caveats: TCR beta diversity tracked closely with naive T cell percentage.

The CDR3 consists of 13 residues. The V end lost 6 bases, the J end lost 0 bases, and 6 bases lay between the germline ends. Comments on this clonotype: Antigen unknown.

The second PCR ran roughly 7 to 11 cycles with a sample-barcoded 5' primer and J-beta primers. A single record per CDR3 protein comes from TCRdb applying MiXCR to the 5' RACE reads. The sample consists of about 1.4 million distinct CDR3 sequences, approximately 63% of them appearing once. The rearrangement uses TRBV12-3 or TRBV12-4 and TRBJ1-5; D ambiguous. The sample consisted of blood. The receptor was isolated from a man aged 18 to 30 in good health. CDR3: CASSNHSNQPQHF. In DNA form, the CDR3 reads TGTGCCAGCAGCAATCATAGCAATCAGCCCCAGCATTTT.